This T cell receptor (beta chain) is drawn from a study of vaccination effects on CD4 cells after COVID-19. This CDR3 has 15 residues. Germline CDR1 MRHNA, CDR2 SNTAGT. Trimming at V came to 2 bases and at J to 4 bases, leaving 5 bases not matched to a gene. On this clone: Its antigen is undetermined.

At the end of more than 8 days of culture, CD4+ T cells were isolated. Only in-frame clones appear in the TCRdb table, and some are missing; sequencing was by immunoSEQ multiplex PCR. The sample holds under 50,000 clones, about 70% seen once. This material consisted of CD4+ T cells from PBMCs cultured without peptide, taken before COVID-19 vaccination. J is TRBJ1-5 and V is TRBV6-4, with 7 bases that match TRBD1. The source is a human donor who had a prior SARS-CoV-2 infection. The CDR3 here is CASSDTQGLNQPQHF. The DNA for the CDR3 is TGTGCCAGCAGTGACACACAGGGGCTTAATCAGCCCCAGCATTTT.